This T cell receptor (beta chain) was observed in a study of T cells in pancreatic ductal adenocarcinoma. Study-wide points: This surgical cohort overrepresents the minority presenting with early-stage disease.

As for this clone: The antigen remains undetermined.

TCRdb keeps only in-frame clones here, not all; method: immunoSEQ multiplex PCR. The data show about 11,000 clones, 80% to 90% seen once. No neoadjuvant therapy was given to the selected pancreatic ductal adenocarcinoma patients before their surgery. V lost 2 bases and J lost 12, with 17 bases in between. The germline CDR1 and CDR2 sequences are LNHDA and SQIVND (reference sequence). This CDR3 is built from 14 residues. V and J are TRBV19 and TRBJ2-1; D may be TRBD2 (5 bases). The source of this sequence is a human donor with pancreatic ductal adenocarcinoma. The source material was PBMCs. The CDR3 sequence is CASSIKQGLPGQFF. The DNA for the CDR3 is TGTGCCAGTAGTATAAAACAAGGACTCCCTGGGCAGTTCTTC.